The T cell receptor beta chain under discussion was sequenced for a study of shared clonotypes between healthy human individuals. The overall study: Sampling drew on donors who were a couple of women and a few men aged 18 to 49. Three plates were used per donor for CD4 naive, three for CD4 memory, two for CD8 naive and one for CD8 memory.

On this clone itself: Antigen: not known. At the DNA level, this CDR3 is encoded by other sequences in the same sample as well.

The method was immunoSEQ multiplex PCR; TCRdb's version includes in-frame clones alone and lacks a portion of them. Found here are around 1,900,000 clones, about 94% of them singletons; the top ten hold 1.5% to 2%. CD45RO negativity and positive selection for CCR7 defined naive CD8 cells, a population that excluded terminally differentiated effector memory CD45RA+ cells. Trimming removed 2 bases from V and 3 bases from J; junction bases left unmatched: 4. The CDR3 sequence is 15 residues long. Germline CDR1 SGDLS, CDR2 YYNGEE. Study-level results: Non-shared clonotypes had lower generation probabilities than clonotypes shared by all four sorted-subset donors. Represented genetic and exposure-history diversity was restricted by having few donors.

The source of this sequence is a man younger than 35 in good health. Some clones in this sample may be carry-over from other donors' samples. The genes are TRBV9 and TRBJ2-3, with 9 bases matching TRBD1. The sample consisted of naive CD8+ T cells from PBMCs. CDR3 coding DNA: TGTGCCAGCAGCGTCACCGGGACAGGGACAGATACGCAGTATTTT. The encoded protein is CASSVTGTGTDTQYF.